These 21 T cell receptor beta chains share one sample of origin, sequenced in a study of cytomegalovirus exposure and HLA in healthy donors. A multiplex PCR was run with 60 Vbeta primers and 13 Jbeta primers. Measured with immunoSEQ multiplex PCR; TCRdb has only the in-frame clones, and not every one. The sample consists of about 73,000 clones, less than 80% of them appearing once. The sample was PBMCs. All receptors derive from a woman aged 45-59 years in good health and CMV-seropositive.

This chain joins TRBV25-1 and TRBJ1-6; D may be TRBD1 (5 bases). Germline V gives CDR1 MGHDK, CDR2 SYGVNS. Trimming took 3 bases from V and 9 from J, leaving 9 bases between them. The CDR3 has 13 residues. The chain's CDR3 is CASSERDRSPLHF. CDR3 nucleotides: TGTGCCAGCAGTGAGCGGGACCGTTCACCCCTCCACTTT. Complete variable domain (other parts from reference TRBV25-1 and TRBJ1-6): EADIYQTPRYLVIGTGKKITLECSQTMGHDKMYWYQQDPGMELHLIHYSYGVNSTEKGDLSSESTVSRIRTEHFPLTLESARPSHTSQYLCASSERDRSPLHFGNGTRLTVT.

This chain links TRBV7-2 with TRBJ2-7, with 14 bases lining up with TRBD2. Losses at the gene ends were 4 bases for V and 3 bases for J; bases not matched to a gene: 8. Germline V gene sequence: CDR1 SGHTA, CDR2 FQGNSA. This CDR3 has 17 residues. CDR3 region: CASSSRGLAGGFYEQYV. Here the CDR3 DNA reads TGTGCCAGCAGCTCGCGTGGACTAGCGGGGGGCTTCTACGAGCAGTACGTC.

This chain links TRBV5-6 with TRBJ2-7; tentative D call: TRBD1 (6 bases). The CDR3 is made up of 14 amino acids. From germline, CDR1 is SGHDT and CDR2 YYEEEE. V shed 3 bases and J shed 4 bases, with 14 bases lying between them. As DNA, the CDR3 is TGTGCCAGCAGCTCCGGGACATTTTTATACGAGCAGTACTTC. Residues: CASSSGTFLYEQYF. The complete variable domain, with remaining parts taken from reference TRBV5-6 and TRBJ2-7, reads DAGVTQSPTHLIKTRGQQVTLRCSPKSGHDTVSWYQQALGQGPQFIFQYYEEEERQRGNFPDRFSGHQFPNYSSELNVNALLLGDSALYLCASSSGTFLYEQYFGPGTRLTVT.

This clone was counted a single time. V is TRBV9 and J is TRBJ2-5; 9 nucleotides agree with TRBD2. Germline loops: CDR1 SGDLS, CDR2 YYNGEE. With 3 bases clipped from V and 5 bases from J, the junction kept 8 bases outside the gene matches. This CDR3 is 15 amino acids long. The CDR3 spells CASSDQRGAWETQYF. CDR3 bases: TGTGCCAGCAGCGACCAGCGGGGGGCCTGGGAGACCCAGTACTTC.

Only a few counts were recorded for this clone. The rearrangement links TRBV5-4 to TRBJ1-1; D may be TRBD1 (6 bases). Trimming took off 3 bases at V and 4 bases at J, with 16 bases between the two ends. CDR3 length: 15 amino acids. Germline lookup yields CDR1 SGHNT and CDR2 YYREEE (reference sequence). CDR3 nucleotide sequence: TGTGCCAGCAGCTCACAGGGAAAGTCGGGCACTGAAGCTTTCTTT. Translated, it gives CASSSQGKSGTEAFF.

CDR3 in amino acids: CASRLSTGNYGYTF. CDR3 sequence (DNA): TGTGCCAGCAGGCTGTCGACAGGGAACTATGGCTACACCTTC. The V and J genes are TRBV2 and TRBJ1-2; TRBD1 aligns across 7 bases. This CDR3 contains 14 residues. Germline CDR1 SNHLY, CDR2 FYNNEI. V shed 6 bases, J shed 2 bases, and the junction held 6 bases outside the gene matches.

The rearrangement uses TRBV7-3 and TRBJ2-1; 12 bases agree with TRBD2. Germline CDR1 SGHTA, CDR2 FQGTGA. The CDR3 runs to 14 residues. After removal of 6 bases from V and 10 bases from J, the junction contained 7 bases not matched to a gene. CDR3 DNA sequence: TGTGCCAGCAGGACTAGCGGGGGCTCTAGAGAGCAGTTCTTC. It translates to CASRTSGGSREQFF. The full variable domain, with the rest looked up from reference TRBV7-3 and TRBJ2-1, is GAGVSQTPSNKVTEKGKYVELRCDPISGHTALYWYRQSLGQGPEFLIYFQGTGAADDSGLPNDRFFAVRPEGSVSTLKIQRTERGDSAVYLCASRTSGGSREQFFGPGTRLTVL.

The chain joins TRBV7-9 to TRBJ1-2, with D unresolved. The CDR3 is 12 amino acids. In germline, CDR1 is SEHNR, CDR2 FQNEAQ (reference sequence). V dropped 5 bases and J dropped 7 bases, with 11 bases sitting between them. The CDR3 protein is CASSTRRGGYTF. The CDR3 nucleotides are TGTGCCAGCAGCACCCGACGGGGTGGCTACACCTTC. The variable domain in full, with the rest retrieved from reference TRBV7-9 and TRBJ1-2, is DTGVSQNPRHKITKRGQNVTFRCDPISEHNRLYWYRQTLGQGPEFLTYFQNEAQLEKSRLLSDRFSAERPKGSFSTLEIQRTEQGDSAMYLCASSTRRGGYTFGSGTRLTVV.

The chain uses TRBV10-2 and TRBJ2-3; 7 bases are shared with TRBD2. The CDR3 totals 13 residues. Trimming at V came to 4 bases and at J to 3 bases, leaving 1 base not matched to a gene. Germline CDR1 reads WSHSY; CDR2 reads SAAADI. CDR3 loop: CASSVLATDTQYF. The CDR3 DNA reads as TGCGCCAGCAGTGTACTAGCGACAGATACGCAGTATTTT.

There are a few counts of this clone. This chain uses TRBV10-3 with TRBJ1-1, with D possibly being TRBD1 (6 bases). Per germline, CDR1 ENHRY and CDR2 SYGVKD. There are 16 residues in the CDR3. Trimming shortened V by 3 bases and J by 5 bases, and 19 bases separated the two germline ends. The CDR3 DNA reads as TGTGCCATCAGTGAAGCCAGGGGATTTGGGAAAACTGAAGCTTTCTTT. It yields the protein CAISEARGFGKTEAFF.

The chain joins TRBV4-1 to TRBJ1-4; D is uncertain. Germline-derived CDR1 and CDR2 are MGHRA and YSYEKL. Deletions cut 1 base from V and 8 bases from J, with 17 bases between. The CDR3 is made up of 16 amino acids. The CDR3 DNA reads as TGCGCCAGCAGCCAAGCCTCTGCCGGGTCTGGGGAAAAACTGTTTTTT. Translated: CASSQASAGSGEKLFF.

The chain is built from TRBV10-1 and TRBJ2-5; 9 positions match TRBD2. The V and J ends lost 5 bases and 4 bases, in that order; junction bases with no gene match: 17. CDR3 length: 18 amino acids. The germline gives CDR1 WNHNN, CDR2 SYGVQD (reference sequence). CDR3 region: CASSQGAPSGVRGETQYF. DNA of the CDR3: TGCGCCAGCAGTCAAGGGGCGCCTAGCGGGGTGAGAGGAGAGACCCAGTACTTC.

The chain links TRBV14 to TRBJ2-1, with TRBD1 as a possible D gene (5 bases). The CDR3 is 16 residues long. The germline V and J ends were trimmed by 4 bases and 0 bases, with 13 bases remaining between them. Germline-derived CDR1 and CDR2 are SGHDN and FVKESK. The chain's CDR3 is CASSRYQGSSYNEQFF. CDR3 in DNA: TGTGCCAGCAGCCGATACCAGGGCAGCTCCTACAATGAGCAGTTCTTC.

This clone was counted between two and nine times. The chain employs TRBV7-2 and TRBJ1-2; D is ambiguous. The germline gives CDR1 SGHTA, CDR2 FQGNSA. There are 15 residues in the CDR3. V was clipped by 5 bases and J by 6 bases, with 19 bases between them. CDR3 sequence: CASSRAEGDIHGYTF. CDR3 coding DNA: TGTGCCAGCAGCCGCGCGGAGGGAGACATCCATGGCTACACCTTC. The full variable domain, its missing parts supplied by reference TRBV7-2 and TRBJ1-2, is GAGVSQSPSNKVTEKGKDVELRCDPISGHTALYWYRQSLGQGLEFLIYFQGNSAPDKSGLPSDRFSAERTGGSVSTLTIQRTQQEDSAVYLCASSRAEGDIHGYTFGSGTRLTVV.

The chain carries TRBV10-2 and TRBJ2-2, with TRBD1 identical over 9 bases. Trimming took 8 bases from V and 0 from J; bases not matched to a gene: 4. The CDR3 runs to 15 residues. The V gene's germline CDR1 is WSHSY and CDR2 SAAADI. In DNA form, the CDR3 reads TGCGCCAGCGGCCGACAGGGGGCGAACACCGGGGAGCTGTTTTTT. Protein sequence: CASGRQGANTGELFF.

The chain combines TRBV2 with TRBJ2-7, with a weak D call TRBD2 (6 bases). The CDR3 has 12 amino acids. Germline loops: CDR1 SNHLY, CDR2 FYNNEI. Trimming left V 7 bases short and J 1 base short, with 8 bases between. CDR3 DNA: TGTGCCAGCAACCGGGGGTCCTACGAGCAGTACGTC. It yields the protein CASNRGSYEQYV.

This clone was seen a handful of times. The V call is TRBV5-1, the J call TRBJ2-2, with TRBD2 matching over 15 bases. CDR1 and CDR2 from the germline V gene are SGHRS and YFSETQ. This CDR3 contains 18 residues. V lost 0 bases to trimming and J lost 5 bases; unmatched junction nucleotides: 5. CDR3 residues: CASSLESGLAGGTGELFF. CDR3 sequence (DNA): TGCGCCAGCAGCTTGGAGTCGGGACTAGCGGGGGGTACCGGGGAGCTGTTTTTT.

This chain uses TRBV7-9 with TRBJ2-1; the match to TRBD2 covers 11 bases. V trimming: 5 bases; J trimming: 4 bases; junction bases outside the gene matches: 4. There are 15 residues in the CDR3. Per the germline V gene, CDR1 is SEHNR and CDR2 is FQNEAQ (reference sequence). The DNA of the CDR3 is TGTGCCAGCAGCCCAACTAGCGGGGGTTACAATGAGCAGTTCTTC. Amino acids: CASSPTSGGYNEQFF.

This rearrangement joins TRBV5-5 to TRBJ2-3, with a tentative D call TRBD2 (7 bases). Germline CDR1 is SGHKS and CDR2 is YYEKEE (reference sequence). The CDR3 has 16 residues. V was cut by 5 bases and J by 2 bases, with 18 bases left in between. The CDR3 coding sequence is TGTGCCAGCAGATTGCAAGGGGGGGGGTTCACAGATACGCAGTATTTT. This sequence encodes CASRLQGGGFTDTQYF.

J is TRBJ2-2 and V is TRBV5-1; 7 bases line up with TRBD1. J lost 4 bases, V lost 2 bases, and 5 bases had no gene match. Germline V CDR1 and CDR2: SGHRS, YFSETQ. The CDR3 totals 15 residues. The CDR3 DNA sequence: TGCGCCAGCAGCTTTATAGAGGGGGCCACCGGGGAGCTGTTTTTT. Translating it yields CASSFIEGATGELFF.

The V and J genes are TRBV28 and TRBJ2-7; D uncertain. Germline CDR1 and CDR2: MDHEN and SYDVKM. This CDR3 contains 11 residues. V was pared by 6 bases and J by 3 bases, with 6 bases between. Here the CDR3 reads CASSRNYEQYV. The CDR3 DNA reads TGTGCCAGCAGCCGAAACTACGAGCAGTACGTC.